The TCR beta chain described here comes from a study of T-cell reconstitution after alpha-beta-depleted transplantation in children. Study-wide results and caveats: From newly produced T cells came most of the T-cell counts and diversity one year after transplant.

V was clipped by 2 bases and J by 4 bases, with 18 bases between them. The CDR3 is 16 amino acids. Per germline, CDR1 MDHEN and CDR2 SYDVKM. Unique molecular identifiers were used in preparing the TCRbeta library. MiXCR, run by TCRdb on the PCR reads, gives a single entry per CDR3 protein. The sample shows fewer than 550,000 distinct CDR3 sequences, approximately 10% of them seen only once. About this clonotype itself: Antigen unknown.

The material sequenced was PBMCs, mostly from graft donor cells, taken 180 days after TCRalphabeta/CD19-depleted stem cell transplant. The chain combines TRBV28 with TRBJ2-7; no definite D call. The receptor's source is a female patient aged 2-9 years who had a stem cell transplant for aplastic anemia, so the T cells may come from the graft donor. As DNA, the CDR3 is TGTGCCAGCAGTTTAGCAGGCGGTCCGGGCCCTTACGAGCAGTACTTC. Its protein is CASSLAGGPGPYEQYF.